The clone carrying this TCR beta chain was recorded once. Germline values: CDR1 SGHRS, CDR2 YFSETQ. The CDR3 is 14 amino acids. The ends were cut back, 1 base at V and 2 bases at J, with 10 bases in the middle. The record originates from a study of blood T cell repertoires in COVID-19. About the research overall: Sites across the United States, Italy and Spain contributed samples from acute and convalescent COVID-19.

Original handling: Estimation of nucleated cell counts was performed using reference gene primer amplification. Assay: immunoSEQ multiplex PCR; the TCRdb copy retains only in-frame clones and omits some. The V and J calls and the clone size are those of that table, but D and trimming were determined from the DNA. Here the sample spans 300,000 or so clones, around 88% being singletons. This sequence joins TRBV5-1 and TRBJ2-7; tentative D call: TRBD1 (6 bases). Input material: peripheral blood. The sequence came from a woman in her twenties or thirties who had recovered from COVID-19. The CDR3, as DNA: TGCGCCAGCAGCTTGAGGACAGAGACCTACGAGCAGTACTTC. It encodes CASSLRTETYEQYF.